This TCR beta chain appears in the sequencing data of a study of T cells in women clearing cervical HPV infection. Assay: immunoSEQ multiplex PCR; the TCRdb copy retains only in-frame clones and omits some. There are about 22,000 clones in the sample, with approximately 3.5% held by the top ten. Trimming at V came to 4 bases and at J to 4 bases, leaving 9 bases not matched to a gene. The CDR3 length is 15 residues. Germline CDR1 is SQVTM and CDR2 is ANQGSEA. This clone is identified as medium-sized from frequency. The CDR3 end falls 3 residues outside the read, so it is completed with the germline J gene.

This chain uses TRBV29-1 with TRBJ2-1, with TRBD2 matching over 8 bases. The sequencing sample was made of blood buffy coat. The TCR comes from a woman aged 18 to 75 with a cervical HPV16 infection that either progressed to CIN3+ or cleared (not recorded which). The CDR3 loop reads CSVVWKAGVYNEQFF. The covered CDR3 bases are TGCAGCGTTGTATGGAAAGCGGGAGTTTACAATGAG.